This T cell receptor beta chain came from a study of cytomegalovirus exposure and HLA in healthy donors. This PCR relied on a set of 60 Vbeta primers and 13 Jbeta primers. Only in-frame clones appear in the TCRdb table, and some are missing; sequencing was by immunoSEQ multiplex PCR. The sample has 100,000 or so clones, 76% seen once; the top ten hold 3.5% to 4%. Germline assignment: CDR1 MNHNS and CDR2 SASEGT. The CDR3 extends over 14 amino acids. V gave up 6 bases and J gave up 5 bases, with 13 bases separating them. The sample consisted of PBMCs. This receptor was taken from a woman aged 45-65 years in good health and CMV-seropositive. The chain joins TRBV6-1 to TRBJ1-4, with D maybe TRBD1 (6 bases). CDR3 region: CASRILRGNEKLFF. As DNA, the CDR3 is TGTGCCAGCAGGATTCTAAGGGGGAATGAAAAACTGTTTTTT.